The text below deals with one TCR beta chain. Its target is not known. V was clipped by 5 bases and J by 3 bases; unmatched bases: 1. This CDR3 is 12 amino acids long. CDR1 MDHEN and CDR2 SYDVKM come from the germline V gene. This specimen belongs to a study of T cells in localized non-small cell lung cancer. Here immunoSEQ multiplex PCR was the method, and the copy in TCRdb shows in-frame clones only, minus some. Among tens of thousands of clones listed, about 83% were seen once. Study-level points and caveats: Median approximately 50 top-100 tumor clones were shared with paired adjacent lung. Heterogeneity within the tumor remains possible, as just one region underwent sequencing. Adjacent uninvolved lung had the highest clonality, suggesting focused antigen responses. The study linked higher blood T cell density to longer overall survival.

The sample here was PBMCs, taken before any cancer treatment. The chain links TRBV28 to TRBJ2-7; 7 bases fit TRBD1. The TCR comes from a woman aged 40-69 years with stage II squamous cell lung carcinoma. The CDR3 nucleotides read TGTGCCAGCAGTCCAGGGGGCTACGAGCAGTACTTC. It is translated as CASSPGGYEQYF.